The rows below give T cell receptor beta chains drawn from one sample of a study of cytomegalovirus exposure and HLA in healthy donors. Produced via immunoSEQ multiplex PCR; TCRdb's table is partial and in-frame only. Its clone listing holds 85,000 to 110,000 clones. The sequenced material came from PBMCs. The origin of the receptors is a man aged 40-49 years in good health and CMV-seronegative. Both conserved end residues are part of each CDR3. A D gene is named only where the DNA matches it firmly.

>TRBJ2-1|-|16|TRBV4-3
TGCGCCAGCAGCCAAGATTTAGGGGCCCTCTACAATGAGCAGTTCTTC
CASSQDLGALYNEQFF
>TRBJ2-3|-|16|TRBV14
TGTGCCAGCAGCCAAGATACGGGGGGCAGAACAGATACGCAGTATTTT
CASSQDTGGRTDTQYF
>TRBJ2-1|TRBD1|13|TRBV7-9
TGTGCCAGCAGCATGACAGGGTACAATGAGCAGTTCTTC
CASSMTGYNEQFF
>TRBJ2-7|-|16|TRBV4-3
TGCGCCAGCAGACCTGCCGCCCAGGGAGGCACCTACGAGCAGTACTTC
CASRPAAQGGTYEQYF
>TRBJ2-3|TRBD2|16|TRBV2
TGTGCCAGCAGGGACTTCGTGACTAGCGGGGTAGATACGCAGTATTTT
CASRDFVTSGVDTQYF
>TRBJ1-2|TRBD1|14|TRBV11-2
TGTGCCAGCAGCTTAGAGACAGGGATTTATGGCTACACCTTC
CASSLETGIYGYTF
>TRBJ1-1|-|15|TRBV6-1
TGTGCCAGCAGTGAACGAGGCAGGGGGAACACTGAAGCTTTCTTT
CASSERGRGNTEAFF
>TRBJ1-2|-|13|TRBV29-1
TGCAGCGTCACCGGGACAAAGAACTATGGCTACACCTTC
CSVTGTKNYGYTF
>TRBJ1-5|-|16|TRBV16
TGTGCCAGCAGCCAATTTTTGAGGGATAGCAATCAGCCCCAGCATTTT
CASSQFLRDSNQPQHF
>TRBJ2-1|TRBD2|15|TRBV14
TGTGCCAGCAGTCCGGGACTAGCGGACTACAATGAGCAGTTCTTC
CASSPGLADYNEQFF
>TRBJ2-2|-|13|TRBV2
TGTGCCAGCAGTCCGGTTCCCACCGGGGAGCTGTTTTTT
CASSPVPTGELFF
>TRBJ2-3|TRBD2|18|TRBV4-3
TGCGCCAGCAGCCAAGATTTGGGACTAGCGGGAAATACAGATACGCAGTATTTT
CASSQDLGLAGNTDTQYF
>TRBJ2-7|-|12|TRBV7-9
TGTGCCAGCGGACAGTGGGAGTACGAGCAGTACTTC
CASGQWEYEQYF
>TRBJ2-5|TRBD1|14|TRBV25-1
TGTGCCAGCAGTGAAAGGGGACAGGGGGAGACCCAGTACTTC
CASSERGQGETQYF
>TRBJ2-7|-|11|TRBV5-1
TGCGCCAGCAGCTTGGATTCCGAGCAGTACTTC
CASSLDSEQYF
>TRBJ2-2|TRBD2|16|TRBV5-1
TGCGCCAGCAGCATCGGACTAGCGGGGAACACCGGGGAGCTGTTTTTT
CASSIGLAGNTGELFF
>TRBJ2-2|-|13|TRBV30
TGTGCCTGGAGGGTGGCGAGGGCCGGGGAGCTGTTTTTT
CAWRVARAGELFF
>TRBJ1-2|TRBD1|14|TRBV5-1
TGCGCCAGCAGCTTGGCAGTAGGGGGCGATGGCTACACCTTC
CASSLAVGGDGYTF
>TRBJ2-2|-|17|TRBV7-6
TGTGCCAGCAGCTTAGAAGGACGCCAGGGGGGCACCGGGGAGCTGTTTTTT
CASSLEGRQGGTGELFF
>TRBJ1-5|-|14|TRBV27
TGTGCCAGCAGTTTAGTCCCCTACAATCAGCCCCAGCATTTT
CASSLVPYNQPQHF
>TRBJ2-1|-|12|TRBV29-1
TGCAGCGTCATTCGCAGCGGGAATGAGCAGTTCTTC
CSVIRSGNEQFF
>TRBJ2-6|-|15|TRBV6-1
TGTGCCTCTGGGGCTTCCCCTGCTGGGGCCAACGTCCTGACTTTC
CASGASPAGANVLTF
>TRBJ1-4|-|15|TRBV2
TGTGCCAGCAGTGCCTCATCAGGGCTAGGTGAAAAACTGTTTTTT
CASSASSGLGEKLFF
>TRBJ1-1|-|15|TRBV19
TGTGCCAGTACAACGAGGAGGGAAGGAAACACTGAAGCTTTCTTT
CASTTRREGNTEAFF
>TRBJ1-5|-|15|TRBV6-1
TGTGCCAGCACTCGGGAGGGCGGTAACAATCAGCCCCAGCATTTT
CASTREGGNNQPQHF
>TRBJ1-2|-|12|TRBV29-1
TGCACCGGAGGGTTCGGTGACTATGGCTACACCTTC
CTGGFGDYGYTF
>TRBJ2-7|TRBD2|14|TRBV6-1
TGTGCCGGCGGGACTAGCGGGGGGGCAAGTGAGCAGTACTTC
CAGGTSGGASEQYF
>TRBJ1-4|-|16|TRBV19
TGTGCCAGTAGTATAGACAGGGAAACAACTAATGAAAAACTGTTTTTT
CASSIDRETTNEKLFF
>TRBJ2-5|TRBD1|13|TRBV29-1
TGCAGCGTTAGGCGGCAGGGGGCTGAGACCCAGTACTTC
CSVRRQGAETQYF
>TRBJ2-6|TRBD2|18|TRBV2
TGTGCCAGCAGCGGTCTAGCGGGGGGGCCATCTGGGGCCAACGTCCTGACTTTC
CASSGLAGGPSGANVLTF
>TRBJ1-5|TRBD1|15|TRBV30
TGTGCCTGGAGTGGGGGGACAGGGGGTTATCAGCCCCAGCATTTT
CAWSGGTGGYQPQHF
>TRBJ2-1|-|14|TRBV19
TGTGCCAGTAGTATCAGGGGTCTCTACAATGAGCAGTTCTTC
CASSIRGLYNEQFF
>TRBJ2-3|TRBD1|16|TRBV6-1
TGTGCCAGCAGTCAAGGGGGACAGGGGGCAGGAGATACGCAGTATTTT
CASSQGGQGAGDTQYF
>TRBJ2-1|-|15|TRBV5-1
TGCGCCAGCAGCTTGGGGGACTTCTTATACAATGAGCAGTTCTTC
CASSLGDFLYNEQFF
>TRBJ2-1|-|15|TRBV6-5
TGTGCCAGCAGTTACTCGATTAGCCTCGACAATGAGCAGTTCTTC
CASSYSISLDNEQFF
>TRBJ2-1|-|12|TRBV11-2
TGTGCCAGCAGGCGGGACTACAATGAGCAGTTCTTC
CASRRDYNEQFF
>TRBJ1-2|TRBD1|16|TRBV7-2
TGTGCCAGCACCTTGGTAGGGACAGACCGTAACTATGGCTACACCTTC
CASTLVGTDRNYGYTF
>TRBJ1-4|TRBD1|15|TRBV6-4
TGTGCCAGCAGTGGGGCGGGACAGGGTTGGGAAAAACTGTTTTTT
CASSGAGQGWEKLFF
>TRBJ2-2|-|11|TRBV6-1
TGTGCCAGCAGTGCTACCGGGGAGCTGTTTTTT
CASSATGELFF
>TRBJ2-3|TRBD1|14|TRBV4-3
TGCGCCAGCAGCCGGGGACAGGGGGCAGATACGCAGTATTTT
CASSRGQGADTQYF
>TRBJ2-7|TRBD2|17|TRBV19
TGTGCCAGTAGTATCTCCGCACTAGCGGGAGGCCCCAACGAGCAGTACTTC
CASSISALAGGPNEQYF
>TRBJ2-2|TRBD1|15|TRBV27
TGTGCCAGCAGTTTCGCAGGGGGCGCCCCCGGGGAGCTGTTTTTT
CASSFAGGAPGELFF
>TRBJ1-5|TRBD1|16|TRBV6-5
TGTGCCAGCAGTTTGTTTGGGACAGGGGGACACCAGCCCCAGCATTTT
CASSLFGTGGHQPQHF
>TRBJ2-1|TRBD2|17|TRBV7-8
TGTGCCAGCAGCTCCTCGGGACTAGCGGGGGGGTTGAATGAGCAGTTCTTC
CASSSSGLAGGLNEQFF
>TRBJ1-1|TRBD1|18|TRBV7-7
TGTGCCAGCAGCTTATTTGGGCAGGGGGACTTAGAGGACACTGAAGCTTTCTTT
CASSLFGQGDLEDTEAFF